A selection of T cell receptor beta chains follows, all from one sample in a study of shared clonotypes between healthy human individuals. TCRdb's table, derived via immunoSEQ multiplex PCR, lists solely in-frame clones and lacks some. Here the sample spans about 1,900,000 clones, 85% to 95% being singletons. Sequencing was performed on naive CD8+ T cells sorted from blood. These receptors all stem from a man between 18 and 29 years old in good health. Each CDR3 is given with its conserved first and last residue. The D gene is left open where the match is weak. Clone size is given for some rows only: seen once, a few or many times, or a class if the clone is expanded.

CASSLWDRGGEAGANVLTF,TGTGCCAGCAGCTTATGGGACAGGGGAGGGGAGGCTGGGGCCAACGTCCTGACTTTC,NA,TRBV7-9,TRBJ2-6,TRBD1
CASSSAGDFNYGYTF,TGCGCCAGCAGCTCGGCAGGGGACTTTAACTATGGCTACACCTTC,NA,TRBV5-1,TRBJ1-2,NA
CASSQVGNSYEQYF,TGTGCCAGCAGCCAAGTCGGCAACTCCTACGAGCAGTACTTC,NA,TRBV14,TRBJ2-7,NA
CASSPSAPNEQFF,TGTGCCAGCAGCCCCTCTGCCCCCAATGAGCAGTTCTTC,NA,TRBV9,TRBJ2-1,NA
CASSAVGGPYNEQFF,TGTGCCAGTAGTGCCGTCGGGGGCCCCTACAATGAGCAGTTCTTC,NA,TRBV19,TRBJ2-1,NA
CASSPGLDGYGGYTF,TGTGCCAGCAGCCCCGGACTGGACGGGTATGGAGGCTACACCTTC,NA,TRBV6-5,TRBJ1-2,NA
CASSSLIGHGTDYSNQPQHF,TGTGCCAGCTCATCTTTAATAGGACATGGCACGGATTATAGCAATCAGCCCCAGCATTTT,NA,TRBV18,TRBJ1-5,NA
CASSAGTAATQYF,TGTGCCAGCAGTGCAGGGACCGCCGCGACCCAGTACTTC,NA,TRBV27,TRBJ2-5,NA
CASSQHRGRTDTQYF,TGCGCCAGCAGCCAGCACAGGGGGCGGACAGATACGCAGTATTTT,NA,TRBV4-3,TRBJ2-3,TRBD1
CASSLARGQAYNEQFF,TGTGCCAGCAGCTTAGCACGGGGCCAGGCATACAATGAGCAGTTCTTC,NA,TRBV7-9,TRBJ2-1,NA
CASRSGGPVYEQYF,TGTGCCAGCAGGTCGGGGGGGCCGGTATACGAGCAGTACTTC,NA,TRBV27,TRBJ2-7,TRBD2
CASSLSVGERVYGYTF,TGTGCCAGCAGTTTATCGGTGGGGGAGAGGGTGTATGGCTACACCTTC,NA,TRBV27,TRBJ1-2,NA
CSVWTGVDYGYTF,TGCAGCGTTTGGACAGGGGTGGACTATGGCTACACCTTC,NA,TRBV29-1,TRBJ1-2,TRBD1
CASSQDVSYNEQFF,TGCGCCAGCAGCCAAGATGTATCTTATAATGAGCAGTTCTTC,NA,TRBV4-1,TRBJ2-1,NA
CASSPTSGRNIQYF,TGTGCCAGTAGCCCGACTAGCGGGAGAAACATTCAGTACTTC,NA,TRBV19,TRBJ2-4,TRBD2
CASSPDHVGLVKGETQYF,TGTGCCAGCAGTCCTGACCATGTGGGACTAGTGAAAGGAGAGACCCAGTACTTC,NA,TRBV5-6,TRBJ2-5,TRBD2
CASSLLQGWYDEQFF,TGTGCCAGCAGCTTACTACAGGGTTGGTACGATGAGCAGTTCTTC,NA,TRBV5-6,TRBJ2-1,NA
CASSTIQAGGMNTEAFF,TGTGCCAGCAGTACCATACAGGCGGGGGGCATGAACACTGAAGCTTTCTTT,NA,TRBV28,TRBJ1-1,NA
CASSQELDSNQPQHF,TGCGCCAGCAGCCAAGAGTTGGACAGTAATCAGCCCCAGCATTTT,NA,TRBV4-1,TRBJ1-5,NA
CASSPPSSYEQYF,TGTGCCAGCAGCCCACCGAGTAGCTACGAGCAGTACTTC,NA,TRBV7-9,TRBJ2-7,NA
CASRKYNEQFF,TGTGCCAGCAGGAAATACAATGAGCAGTTCTTC,NA,TRBV11-2,TRBJ2-1,NA
CASSEGGEQFF,TGCGCCAGCAGTGAGGGCGGGGAGCAGTTCTTC,once,TRBV10-1,TRBJ2-1,NA
CASSPPRVDTQYF,TGTGCCAGCAGCCCTCCTCGAGTAGATACGCAGTATTTT,NA,TRBV9,TRBJ2-3,NA
CASSLSPGTSKAEAFF,TGTGCCAGCAGTTTATCGCCCGGGACCTCTAAGGCTGAAGCTTTCTTT,NA,TRBV27,TRBJ1-1,NA
CASSLDGTGELFF,TGTGCCAGCAGCTTAGATGGGACCGGGGAGCTGTTTTTT,NA,TRBV11-3,TRBJ2-2,NA
CASRGHLAKNIQYF,TGTGCCAGCAGGGGACACCTAGCCAAAAACATTCAGTACTTC,NA,TRBV21-1,TRBJ2-4,NA
CASSLMRFDTGELFF,TGTGCCAGCAGCCTAATGAGGTTTGACACCGGGGAGCTGTTTTTT,once,TRBV5-6,TRBJ2-2,NA
CASSSTSGVDTQYF,TGTGCCAGCAGCTCCACTAGCGGGGTGGATACGCAGTATTTT,once,TRBV13,TRBJ2-3,TRBD2
CSVEEIKGRNYGYTF,TGCAGCGTTGAAGAGATTAAGGGACGGAACTATGGCTACACCTTC,NA,TRBV29-1,TRBJ1-2,NA
CASSLVQGMSQETQYF,TGTGCCAGCAGCTTAGTTCAGGGGATGTCCCAAGAGACCCAGTACTTC,once,TRBV11-3,TRBJ2-5,NA
CASSLGQDEAFF,TGTGCCAGCAGCCTCGGACAGGATGAAGCTTTCTTT,few,TRBV9,TRBJ1-1,TRBD1
CASRPGQTYEQYF,TGTGCCAGCAGACCGGGACAGACCTACGAGCAGTACTTC,NA,TRBV7-9,TRBJ2-7,TRBD1
CASSQSSRGYTF,TGTGCCAGCAGTCAGTCCTCTCGCGGCTACACCTTC,NA,TRBV7-9,TRBJ1-2,NA
CASSLDPSGISPSEQYF,TGTGCCAGCAGCTTAGACCCTAGCGGGATTTCCCCGAGCGAGCAGTACTTC,NA,TRBV11-2,TRBJ2-7,TRBD2
CASHLAREFSGANVLTF,TGTGCCAGCCACCTGGCGCGGGAGTTCTCTGGGGCCAACGTCCTGACTTTC,NA,TRBV28,TRBJ2-6,TRBD2
CASSLAWRTASFGNTIYF,TGTGCCAGCAGCTTAGCGTGGAGGACAGCTTCGTTTGGAAACACCATATATTTT,NA,TRBV7-4,TRBJ1-3,NA
CASSPGFGETQYF,TGCGCCAGCAGCCCGGGCTTCGGGGAGACCCAGTACTTC,once,TRBV4-1,TRBJ2-5,NA
CASSQGLAGLITTDTQYF,TGCGCCAGCAGCCAGGGACTAGCGGGACTCATTACCACAGATACGCAGTATTTT,once,TRBV4-3,TRBJ2-3,TRBD2
CASSFRSAYEQYF,TGTGCCAGCAGCTTCCGGTCTGCCTACGAGCAGTACTTC,NA,TRBV7-9,TRBJ2-7,NA
CASSMDTQYF,TGTGCCAGCTCGATGGATACGCAGTATTTT,NA,TRBV18,TRBJ2-3,NA
CASSLERTGVSYEQYF,TGCGCCAGCAGCCTTGAAAGGACAGGGGTCTCCTACGAGCAGTACTTC,NA,TRBV4-1,TRBJ2-7,TRBD1
CASIPTGALSYEQYF,TGTGCCAGCATCCCTACCGGGGCCCTATCCTACGAGCAGTACTTC,NA,TRBV27,TRBJ2-7,NA
CASSQLSGGAFYEQYF,TGCGCCAGCAGCCAACTCAGCGGGGGGGCCTTCTACGAGCAGTACTTC,NA,TRBV4-1,TRBJ2-7,TRBD2
CSVAGTGVPEAFF,TGCAGCGTTGCCGGGACAGGGGTCCCAGAAGCTTTCTTT,NA,TRBV29-1,TRBJ1-1,TRBD1
CASSHRDRLNNEQFF,TGTGCCAGCAGTCACCGGGACAGGCTCAACAATGAGCAGTTCTTC,NA,TRBV13,TRBJ2-1,TRBD1
CASSIDNVPATNEKLFF,TGTGCCAGTAGTATAGATAACGTCCCAGCAACTAATGAAAAACTGTTTTTT,NA,TRBV19,TRBJ1-4,NA
CASSSTTIKQGSLSEKLFF,TGTGCCAGCAGTTCAACAACAATAAAACAGGGGTCGTTAAGTGAAAAACTGTTTTTT,NA,TRBV28,TRBJ1-4,TRBD1
CASSSLAGNYNEQFF,TGCGCCAGCAGCTCCCTAGCGGGAAACTACAATGAGCAGTTCTTC,NA,TRBV5-1,TRBJ2-1,TRBD2
CASSPGAQETQYF,TGCGCCAGCAGCCCGGGGGCCCAGGAGACCCAGTACTTC,NA,TRBV23-1,TRBJ2-5,NA
CASSMATGGYNEQFF,TGTGCCAGTAGTATGGCGACGGGGGGGTACAATGAGCAGTTCTTC,NA,TRBV19,TRBJ2-1,TRBD2
CASSSETQGSSYEQYF,TGTGCCAGCAGCTCCGAGACGCAGGGGAGCTCCTACGAGCAGTACTTC,NA,TRBV7-6,TRBJ2-7,NA
CASSRPSQSPDTQYF,TGTGCCAGCAGCCGGCCCTCCCAGTCGCCAGATACGCAGTATTTT,NA,TRBV7-2,TRBJ2-3,NA
CASSGRLAGNIDEQFF,TGTGCCAGCAGTGGGAGACTAGCGGGAAATATCGATGAGCAGTTCTTC,NA,TRBV27,TRBJ2-1,TRBD2